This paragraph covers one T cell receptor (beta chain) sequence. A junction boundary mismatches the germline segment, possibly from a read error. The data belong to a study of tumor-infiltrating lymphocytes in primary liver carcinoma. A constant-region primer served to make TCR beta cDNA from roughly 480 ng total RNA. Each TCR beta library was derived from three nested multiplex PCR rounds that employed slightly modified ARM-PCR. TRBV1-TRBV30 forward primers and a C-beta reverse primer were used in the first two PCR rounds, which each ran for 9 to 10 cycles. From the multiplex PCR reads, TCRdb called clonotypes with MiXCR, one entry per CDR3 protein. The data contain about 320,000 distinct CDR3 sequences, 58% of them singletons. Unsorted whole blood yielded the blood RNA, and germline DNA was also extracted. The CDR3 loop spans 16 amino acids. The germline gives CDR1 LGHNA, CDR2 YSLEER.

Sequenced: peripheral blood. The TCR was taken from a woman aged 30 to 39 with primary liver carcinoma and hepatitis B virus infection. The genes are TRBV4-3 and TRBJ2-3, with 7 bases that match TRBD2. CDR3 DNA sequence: TGCGCCAGCAGCCAAGGTTTTGCGGGAGCCAGGCATACGCAATGTTTT. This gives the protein CASSQGFAGARHTQCF.